Described below is a single TCR beta chain sequence and its context. The specificity of this receptor is unknown. Per-nucleotide qualities are absent, and no much larger clonotype sits a single base away. The listed sequencing device is Illumina HiSeq 2500. TCR beta libraries were prepared by quantitative 5'-RACE with molecular barcodes. The authors' pipeline ran thus. Disease-linked TCR variants were identified with a new computational method built on a probabilistic model of VDJ rearrangement. TCRdb passed the public sequencing reads through fastp at Q25 and MiXCR, retaining productive beta sequences. Rows with one shared CDR3 protein collapse into an entry with the most common genes and DNA. The V and J calls here are based on TCRdb, not the publication. This sample is represented by over 110,000 distinct CDR3 sequences; roughly 8.8% of them were singletons. More than 7% of the sample is in the top ten clones.

A distance of 9 bases separates the germline ends of V and J, which lose 6 bases and 6 bases respectively. From its cysteine to its phenylalanine, the CDR3 spans 10 amino acids. Solely the CDR3 DNA is kept, with 30 bases framed from the first base. For CDR1 and CDR2, the germline V gene (reference sequence) lists DFQATT and SNEGSKA. This sample was included in a study of CD8 T cells in ankylosing spondylitis (dated by TCRdb to between 2016 and 2019). As for the study more broadly: T cell receptor beta repertoires were profiled in healthy donors and ankylosing spondylitis patients so that disease-linked TCR variants could be found. The whole study cohort included over 85 healthy donors and 25 ankylosing spondylitis patients. Samples of peripheral blood were taken, and for ankylosing spondylitis patients, synovial fluid was collected as well. Beyond this particular receptor, the publication reports: Some motif variants had previously been reported in the synovial fluid and blood of reactive arthritis patients, which suggests shared mechanisms of disease initiation. In peripheral blood, the disease-linked clones were found at relatively low frequencies and had a CD8+ phenotype. The disease-linked clones were reported as significantly enriched in matched synovial fluid samples from ankylosing spondylitis patients. A TCR beta motif of several highly homologous amino acid variants appeared characteristic of blood from ankylosing spondylitis patients.

For each ankylosing spondylitis patient, the synovial fluid sample was matched to a blood sample from that same patient. The TCR comes from a male donor with ankylosing spondylitis. The sequence links TRBV20-1 to TRBJ2-7, with the D gene not clear enough to name. Sequencing input: synovial fluid, either unsorted or a sorted T cell fraction (not recorded which). The CDR3 has the sequence CSASNGEQYF. Here is the DNA: TGCAGTGCCTCCAACGGCGAGCAGTACTTC.